This T cell receptor (beta chain) appears in the sequencing data of a study of T cells expressing NK-cell markers. Study-wide results and caveats: Several of the donors also had these clonotypes leading their CD3+CD56-NKG2C+ fraction. The HCMV specificity of the expanded NKG2C+ T cell clones stayed unresolved. As a fraction of CD8+ T cells, dominant NKG2C+ clonotypes reached roughly 1.0-7.5% in six donors.

With respect to this clonotype: Its antigen is unidentified.

UMIs were included in TCR beta cDNA generated by 5'RACE template switching. TCRdb reprocessed the 5' RACE reads and reports one entry per CDR3 protein, with no DNA. Here the sample table reports about 260,000 distinct CDR3 sequences. The germline CDR1 and CDR2 sequences are MGHRA and YSYEKL. This CDR3 has 14 residues. The chain recombines TRBV4-1 with TRBJ2-4; TCRdb's D call of TRBD2 is untestable without DNA. The receptor comes from a man aged 18 to 35 in good health. Sequences were obtained from blood T cells: a sorted CD56 or NKG2C T cell subset, CD4+ or CD8+ T cells, or bulk PBMC T cells (not recorded which). The chain's CDR3 is CASSQVSGSNIQYF.